This T cell receptor beta chain was recorded in a study of cytomegalovirus exposure and HLA in healthy donors (TCRdb year 2017). Background on the whole study: An earlier analysis of some 600 of the donors reported 250 to 300 Gb of sequence data and 117 million unique TCR beta sequences obtained from about 179 million T cells. Typing coverage differed by locus: A, B, C, DRB1 and DQB1 were typed in roughly 620-640 donors, DQA1 in 500 to 550, DPA1 in around 580, and DPB1 in 450 to 480. To predict cytomegalovirus infection status, the study brought together high-throughput TCR immunosequencing, statistical association of individual TCRs with disease status, and machine learning. Alongside the repertoire data, information on donor age, sex, ethnicity and CMV serostatus was compiled. Rather than using new phenotypic data, the later analysis identified candidate immune exposures from TCR beta sequences and from how often those sequences occurred across donors. In a later genetic analysis, genome-wide SNP genotypes for about 65% of the roughly 700 donors were used, and that subset was treated as a discovery cohort. An earlier analysis of fewer than 750 of the donors used high-throughput TCR beta sequencing to judge whether each TCR beta V gene segment behaved as functional or pseudogenic. Of the 398 genotyped donors, around 81% fell in the genetic ancestry cluster associated with self-reported Caucasian donors. The study used immunosequencing to profile the T cell repertoires of more than 650 subjects and linked those repertoires to cytomegalovirus serostatus. To study patterns of TCR occurrence, a later analysis re-analyzed previously published TCR beta repertoires from 550 to 800 donors and added high-resolution HLA genotyping. Roughly 290 gigabases of sequencing data and around 80 million unique TCR sequences made up an early release that covered around 640 HLA-typed donors. All discovery cohort repertoires had been generated using a single sequencing platform. On average, roughly 240,000 unique TCR beta nucleotide sequences were sequenced per donor among 398 genotyped donors of the cohort, with roughly 18% of those sequences being non-productive. The aim of the study was to test whether cataloging public T cell receptors could identify signatures of past pathogen exposure. Along with the approximately 600-subject first cohort, a separate validation cohort of over a hundred different subjects was used. Roughly 5 DR-DQ haplotypes were handled as single units for association and clustering because linkage in the cohort was strong. Both class I and class II loci were covered by HLA typing, at four-digit resolution.

Comments on this clone: Its recognized antigen is unknown. No base-level quality is on record; no much larger clone is a single base apart.

The cohort consisted of approximately 670 healthy bone marrow donors. At the time of sampling, all cohort members were nominally healthy, though unrecorded immune exposures were likely present. The donor tested CMV seronegative, placing the donor among the 300 to 400 seronegative members of the cohort. A peripheral blood sample was collected from each donor, and TCR beta sequencing was performed on peripheral blood mononuclear cells. Genomic DNA extraction from the blood cell samples was performed with the Qiagen DNeasy Blood Extraction Kit. Library prep was done by the immunoSEQ multiplex PCR assay. The multiplex PCR relied on a mix of 60 forward primers for TCR Vbeta segments and 13 reverse primers for TCR Jbeta segments. Amplification of the CDR3 region of rearranged TCR beta genes was performed with a multiplex PCR assay on genomic DNA. The amplified TCR beta libraries were sequenced on the Illumina HiSeq System as 87-base-pair reads. As for the original processing: In a later analysis, tens of millions of unique TCR beta chains were counted across the approximately 640 repertoires, and approximately 11 million of these chains were shared by at least two donors. A nearest-neighbor algorithm error-corrected the raw reads and collapsed the reads into unique sequences, merging closely related sequences to remove PCR and sequencing errors. V, D and J gene segments were assigned by aligning CDR3 sequences to IMGT reference sequences. Each retained sequence needed at least a six-nucleotide match to both a V gene segment and a J gene segment. A rearrangement was called productive if the CDR3 had no stop codons and remained in frame with V and J, and every other rearrangement was called non-productive. CDR3 was defined according to IMGT convention as the region running from the second conserved V-encoded cysteine to the conserved J-encoded phenylalanine. The earlier analysis of approximately 590 of the donors excluded any sequence lacking an unambiguous match to a single V gene segment. In an earlier analysis of 587 of the donors, V segments were called functional above 56.7% productive rearrangements and were called segregating when the between-donor standard deviation exceeded 5%. To diagnose cytomegalovirus status from the catalog of TCR beta chain sequences, a statistical classification framework was built. V and J gene assignment, in a later analysis, came from comparing TCR nucleotide sequences with IMGT/GENE-DB human TR gene sequences. A later analysis assigned CDR3 sequences and most-parsimonious VDJ recombination scenarios with the TCRdist pipeline. A later analysis defined each TCR beta chain by its CDR3 amino acid sequence plus V-gene family, and excluded reads lacking a unique V-gene family. A later analysis removed 500 to 650 highly shared, low-generation-probability nucleotide sequences to deal with suspected cross-contamination and a sequencing artifact. A later analysis calculated a clonal expansion index for each public chain from normalized within-repertoire ranks of inferred template counts. In a later analysis, generation probabilities were computed using a VDJ recombination model fitted to out-of-frame rearrangements, and the results were checked against IGoR. In a later analysis, hypergeometric tests were used to score TCR-TCR, TCR-HLA and TCR-CMV co-occurrence, with a repertoire-size bias correction applied to TCR pairs. In a later analysis, false discovery rates were estimated by permuting HLA or CMV assignments 20 times. In a later analysis, co-occurring TCRs were grouped with DBSCAN, and TCRdist sequence similarity was added when clustering was performed within HLA-allele-positive subsets. Co-occurrence clustering excluded repertoires with fewer than 30,000 or more than 120,000 public chains, plus five with anomalous nucleotide sharing. TCRdb's version of the immuneACCESS table is confined to in-frame rearrangements and falls short of the full clone set. An unresolved V gene accounts for under half of the shortfall where checked; the remainder is of unknown origin. Clonal size and the V and J genes are those of that table, whereas D and trimming came from the DNA. Counted in this sample were under 300,000 clones; about 75% of them appeared once. The ten largest account for approximately 2.3% of the sample.

The junction shows trimming of 0 bases on V and 2 bases on J, plus 16 bases between the germline ends. Spanning cysteine to phenylalanine, the CDR3 consists of 17 amino acids. The entry retains the CDR3 DNA only, 51 bases that are in frame from base 1. From the germline V gene (reference sequence), CDR1 is SEHNR and CDR2 is FQNEAQ. What the study reported, not specific to this receptor: Specific HLA alleles were associated with 18,000 or so TCR beta sequences at a false discovery rate of 0.05 in a later analysis. The only immune exposure information available for the cohort was CMV serostatus. According to a later analysis, TCR association rates differed among HLA loci, with DRB1 alleles showing the most associated TCRs and HLA-C alleles showing the fewest. A later analysis reported that several top co-occurrence clusters appeared linked to parvovirus B19, influenza, CMV and Epstein-Barr virus. The earlier analysis of fewer than 750 of the donors excluded roughly 16 rarely observed V segments, including chromosome 9 orphons, because counts were too low. In a later genetic analysis, a missense DCLRE1C variant was associated with V-gene and J-gene trimming of TCR beta chains, and the association was replicated in an independent cohort. Sequencing depth was assumed to be roughly uniform across donors in the presence/absence analyses, though that assumption may not hold. The 87-base-pair reads could not distinguish some IMGT-functional V segments, including TRBV6-2 and TRBV6-3, so those segments were excluded. Compared with the roughly 670-donor mean, donors in an Asian-associated ancestry cluster had fewer N-insertions in productive TCRs, according to a later genetic analysis. A further reported finding was that TCR beta sequences accurately predicted the HLA-A and HLA-B alleles for most subjects in the first cohort. The study listed approximately 160 TCR beta chains as associated with cytomegalovirus. Across donors, most TCR sequences were observed very rarely, whereas some public TCRs were present in many individuals. The classifier was reported to diagnose cytomegalovirus status with high specificity and sensitivity in both the original and validation cohorts. Because HLA typing was missing for some donors at each locus, association tests included only the typed subset. Linkage disequilibrium might explain the correlated functional status among segregating V segments, but an unknown experimental factor could not be excluded. In a later analysis, HLA-associated TCR beta chains showed more clonal expansion and lower generation probabilities than non-associated chains that were equally common. A later analysis found that most CMV-associated TCR beta chains appeared HLA-restricted, with HLA associations seemingly driven largely by CMV exposure. According to the authors, the approach could potentially be generalized to other disease states and immunological phenotypes. When HLA alleles, especially DR and DQ, strongly co-occurred, attributing TCR associations to individual alleles was difficult. In this cohort, only TCR beta chains were sequenced, and detectable features were limited by the absence of alpha or paired-chain data. An earlier analysis of 587 of the donors showed that most TCR beta V segments appeared in productive rearrangements either about 90% or about 30% of the time, which broadly matched IMGT annotations. In vitro tests confirmed that three of the cytomegalovirus-associated TCR beta chains recognize cytomegalovirus antigens. A cluster of highly shared sequence variants was judged likely to represent a technical artifact of the sequencing pipeline.

What was sequenced was PBMCs. The origin of this receptor is a female donor in good health and CMV-seronegative. This chain joins TRBV7-9 to TRBJ1-1; perhaps TRBD1 is the D gene, with 5 bases matching. The CDR3 amino acid sequence is: CASSLAPWEGLNTEAFF. The bases are TGTGCCAGCAGCTTAGCCCCGTGGGAGGGGCTAAACACTGAAGCTTTCTTT. The reference TRBV7-9 and TRBJ1-1 proteins fill in what lies around the CDR3, so the full variable domain reads DTGVSQNPRHKITKRGQNVTFRCDPISEHNRLYWYRQTLGQGPEFLTYFQNEAQLEKSRLLSDRFSAERPKGSFSTLEIQRTEQGDSAMYLCASSLAPWEGLNTEAFFGQGTRLTVV.